This is a list of T cell receptor beta chains from one sample in a study of cytomegalovirus exposure and HLA in healthy donors. This table comes from immunoSEQ multiplex PCR, and its TCRdb copy is limited to in-frame clones, with some not included. The sample consists of more than 140,000 clones, 75% of them appearing once. Specimen: PBMCs. The receptors here all came from a man aged 40-50 years in good health and CMV-seronegative. The CDR3 runs from the conserved cysteine through the conserved F or W. Fields, in order: J gene, D gene, clone size, V gene, CDR3 DNA, CDR3 protein. A D gene is named only where the DNA matches it firmly. Expanded clones get a size class; other rows say once, few or many, or leave the size out.

TRBJ1-1	-	-	TRBV7-2	TGTGCCAGCAGCCCAACAGGACAGATGGGAGCTTTCTTT	CASSPTGQMGAFF
TRBJ1-2	TRBD1	-	TRBV5-5	TGTGCCAGCAGCTTGGAAGGACAGGGCTTCTATGGCTACACCTTC	CASSLEGQGFYGYTF
TRBJ2-7	TRBD1	-	TRBV19	TGTGCCAGTAGTTTTCGCACAGGGGTCTACGAGCAGTACTTC	CASSFRTGVYEQYF
TRBJ1-6	-	few	TRBV5-1	TGCGCCAGCAGCTTGCCAGGGGATTCACCCCTCCACTTT	CASSLPGDSPLHF
TRBJ1-2	TRBD1	few	TRBV9	TGTGCCAGCAGCGTCGAGGGACAGGGGCACCCCTCGGGTGGCTACACCTTC	CASSVEGQGHPSGGYTF
TRBJ2-7	-	-	TRBV13	TGTGCCAGCAGCTTAGGAGGGGCCGGCGCCTACGAGCAGTACTTC	CASSLGGAGAYEQYF
TRBJ1-1	-	few	TRBV7-5	TGTGCCAGAAGCTATAACCGGACAGGGGTTAACACTGAAGCTTTCTTT	CARSYNRTGVNTEAFF
TRBJ2-7	-	-	TRBV19	TGTGCCAGTAGTAGGGGCACTATGTACGAGCAGTACTTC	CASSRGTMYEQYF
TRBJ1-1	TRBD1	few	TRBV5-1	TGCGCCAGCAGCTTGGGGGGAGTACAGGGGGGGTTCACTGAAGCTTTCTTT	CASSLGGVQGGFTEAFF
TRBJ2-5	-	-	TRBV4-3	TGCGCCAGCAGCCGCATAATACGGGACACGGGATCGAGAGGTCAAGAGACCCAGTACTTC	CASSRIIRDTGSRGQETQYF
TRBJ1-5	-	-	TRBV12-5	TGTGCTAGTGGCCCTACCGCCCCGGGTGATCAGCCCCAGCATTTT	CASGPTAPGDQPQHF
TRBJ2-6	TRBD2	few	TRBV28	TGTGCCAGCACTAGCGGGGGGGCGGAAGGGGCCAACGTCCTGACTTTC	CASTSGGAEGANVLTF
TRBJ2-2	-	-	TRBV2	TGTGCCAGCAGTGAGATCGGGACACAGAACACCGGGGAGCTGTTTTTT	CASSEIGTQNTGELFF
TRBJ2-7	TRBD1	-	TRBV10-1	TGCGCCAGCCCCACGGACAGGGGCCCTTTATACGAGCAGTACTTC	CASPTDRGPLYEQYF
TRBJ2-1	-	few	TRBV6-1	TGTGCCAGCAGTGACAGTGGGGCGCGTGAGCAGTTCTTC	CASSDSGAREQFF
TRBJ2-1	TRBD1	-	TRBV11-2	TGTGCCAGCAGCTCTAATCGGGGCGACCGGGACAGGGCTAATGAGCAGTTCTTC	CASSSNRGDRDRANEQFF
TRBJ2-2	TRBD1	-	TRBV15	TGTGCCACCAGCACGGGGACAGGGTTCGCCGGGGAGCTGTTTTTT	CATSTGTGFAGELFF
TRBJ2-2	TRBD1	few	TRBV30	TGTGCCCGCAGCAGGGGGACCGTGACGAACACCGGGGAGCTGTTTTTT	CARSRGTVTNTGELFF
TRBJ1-5	TRBD1	-	TRBV29-1	TGCAGCGTTGCAGCTTCCGGGACAGCCACAGTTTATAGCAATCAGCCCCAGCATTTT	CSVAASGTATVYSNQPQHF
TRBJ2-1	-	few	TRBV7-9	TGTGCCAGCAGCCAAACCTACAATGAGCAGTTCTTC	CASSQTYNEQFF
TRBJ1-1	-	-	TRBV6-1	TGTGCCAGCAGTCAACAGGGGAACACTGAAGCTTTCTTT	CASSQQGNTEAFF
TRBJ2-3	TRBD2	-	TRBV12-5	TGTGCTAGTGGCCCTGGACTAGCGGGGGGGCCAGATACAGATACGCAGTATTTT	CASGPGLAGGPDTDTQYF
TRBJ1-5	TRBD1	-	TRBV2	TGTGCCAGCGGGAGAGGACAGGGTGGAAATCAGCCCCAGCATTTT	CASGRGQGGNQPQHF
TRBJ1-2	TRBD1	once	TRBV6-5	TGTGCCAGCAGTTCCCCCCGGACAGGGGGCCGGTATGGCTACACCTTC	CASSSPRTGGRYGYTF
TRBJ2-5	-	few	TRBV6-5	TGTGCCAGCACGGCAAACGAAGGCCGGGCCCAGTACTTC	CASTANEGRAQYF
TRBJ2-1	-	-	TRBV19	TGTGCCAGTATCCGGACGGCAGGGTCCTACAATGAGCAGTTCTTC	CASIRTAGSYNEQFF
TRBJ1-6	-	-	TRBV4-1	TGCGCCAGCAGCCAAGAGGGGCCTAATTATTCGGCCCTCCACTTT	CASSQEGPNYSALHF
TRBJ1-2	-	-	TRBV4-3	TGCGCCAGCAGCCAAGACAGGGATGTCTATGGCTACACCTTC	CASSQDRDVYGYTF
TRBJ2-7	-	-	TRBV19	TGTGCCAGTAGTATAGCGGTCGAGCAGTACTTC	CASSIAVEQYF
TRBJ1-1	TRBD1	-	TRBV7-8	TGTGCCAGCAGCTGGGACAGGAGCACTGAAGCTTTCTTT	CASSWDRSTEAFF
TRBJ1-1	TRBD1	-	TRBV29-1	TGCAGCGTCGTTCCGGGACAGGGCTACACTGAAGCTTTCTTT	CSVVPGQGYTEAFF
TRBJ1-5	-	-	TRBV11-2	TGTGCCAGCAGCGAAACTGCACCGGGACTGCTTCCCCAGCCCCAGCATTTT	CASSETAPGLLPQPQHF
TRBJ2-5	-	-	TRBV27	TGTGCCAGCAGCCGAGGGCCAGAGCCGACACAAGAGACCCAGTACTTC	CASSRGPEPTQETQYF
TRBJ1-5	TRBD1	-	TRBV28	TGTGCCAGCAGCCTGATAGGTACAGGGGGAATTAGCAATCAGCCCCAGCATTTT	CASSLIGTGGISNQPQHF
TRBJ1-2	-	-	TRBV2	TGTGCCAGCAGGGGAGGACTTTATGGCTACACCTTC	CASRGGLYGYTF
TRBJ2-1	TRBD1	-	TRBV5-1	TGCGCCAGCACCGGACAGGGGGTAGATGAGCAGTTCTTC	CASTGQGVDEQFF
TRBJ2-2	TRBD2	-	TRBV27	TGTGCCAGCCTCGACACTAGCGGGGGGGCCGGGGAGCTGTTTTTT	CASLDTSGGAGELFF
TRBJ2-7	-	-	TRBV7-6	TGTGCCAGCAGCTTAAGTACAGGCCTCTACGAGCAGTACTTC	CASSLSTGLYEQYF
TRBJ2-2	TRBD1	once	TRBV5-5	TGTGCCAGCAGCGAAGGACAGGCCAGCACCGGGGAGCTGTTTTTT	CASSEGQASTGELFF
TRBJ1-5	TRBD1	-	TRBV7-8	TGTGCCAGCAGCCTTTCCGGGACAGGCGACGGTAGCAATCAGCCCCAGCATTTT	CASSLSGTGDGSNQPQHF
TRBJ1-3	TRBD1	-	TRBV6-5	TGTGCCAGCAGTTACGCACAGGGGGACACCATATATTTT	CASSYAQGDTIYF
TRBJ1-6	TRBD1	-	TRBV27	TGTGCCAGCAGTTACGGGACAGGGAAGGAAAGTTCACCCCTCCACTTT	CASSYGTGKESSPLHF
TRBJ1-3	-	-	TRBV2	TGTGCCAGCAGTGAGCAGGGGCCGGGAAACACCATATATTTT	CASSEQGPGNTIYF
TRBJ2-7	TRBD1	-	TRBV5-5	TGTGCCAGCAGCTGGGGACAGGGCACCTACGAGCAGTACTTC	CASSWGQGTYEQYF
TRBJ1-1	-	-	TRBV10-1	TGCGCCAGCAGTGAGTCGAGGGGACACTTTTCGGGCGCTGAAGCTTTCTTT	CASSESRGHFSGAEAFF
TRBJ1-5	-	-	TRBV30	TGTGCCTGGAGTGCACTAACTGACAGTAGAAACAATCAGCCCCAGCATTTT	CAWSALTDSRNNQPQHF
TRBJ1-2	-	-	TRBV19	TGTGCCAGTATCGGACACGTTTTTGGCTACACCTTC	CASIGHVFGYTF
TRBJ2-3	TRBD2	-	TRBV6-4	TGTGCCAGCAGACTAGCGGGGGACACAGATACGCAGTATTTT	CASRLAGDTDTQYF